This T cell receptor (beta chain) was sequenced for a study of T cell responses to AZD1222 COVID-19 vaccine. At the level of the study: Timing groups of about 4 and about 12 weeks for second doses were pooled.

The table came from immunoSEQ multiplex PCR; TCRdb's copy has only in-frame clones and leaves some out. The sample lists about 170,000 clones; about nine tenths were seen once. As to this clone: Its cognate antigen is unknown.

V lost 7 bases, J lost 3 bases, and 12 bases lay in between. This CDR3 is 13 amino acids long. Germline loops: CDR1 MNHEY, CDR2 SVGAGI. Study-level findings and limits: Samples come after the peak T cell response, not at day 14. Donors were mostly white British, more females; clonal diversity possibly underestimated. Among AZD1222 vaccinees, only 5 to 7 were seropositive at baseline.

The sample here was peripheral blood, taken on day 0 of AZD1222 vaccination. This chain links TRBV6-5 with TRBJ1-1; D might be TRBD1 (5 bases). This clonotype was obtained from an adult in good health. The CDR3 coding sequence is TGTGCCAGCAAACCTGTGGGGGACACTGAAGCTTTCTTT. This encodes CASKPVGDTEAFF.